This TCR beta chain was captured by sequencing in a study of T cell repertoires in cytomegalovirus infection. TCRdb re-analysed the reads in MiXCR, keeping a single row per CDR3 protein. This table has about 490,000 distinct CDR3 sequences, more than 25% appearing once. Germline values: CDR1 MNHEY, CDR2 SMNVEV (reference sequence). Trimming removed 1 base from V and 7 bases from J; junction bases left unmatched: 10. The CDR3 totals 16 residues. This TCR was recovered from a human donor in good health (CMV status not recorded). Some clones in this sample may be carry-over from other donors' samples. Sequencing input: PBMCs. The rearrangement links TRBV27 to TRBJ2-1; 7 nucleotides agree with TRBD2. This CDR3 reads CASSLFQVVGGNEQFF. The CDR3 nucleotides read TGTGCCAGCAGTTTATTTCAGGTAGTGGGAGGGAATGAGCAGTTCTTC.